This section outlines one TCR beta chain sequence together with its context. Germline CDR1 and CDR2: SGHTA and FQGTGA. The V gene end was trimmed by 5 bases and the J gene end by 7 bases; junction bases not matched to a gene: 12. This CDR3 is 16 amino acids long. Sequencing used immunoSEQ multiplex PCR; TCRdb keeps in-frame clones, though not all of them. The sample comprises about 31,000 clones, roughly nine tenths of which are singletons, and under 0.7% rests with the top ten. This entry comes from a study of blood T cell repertoires in COVID-19. The TCR sequence derives from a woman in her thirties or forties with active or convalescent COVID-19. The sample was peripheral blood. This chain links TRBV7-3 with TRBJ2-1; 9 positions agree with TRBD2. The CDR3, as DNA: TGTGCCAGCAGCCCAACCCCGGGACTAGCCCGGAATGAGCAGTTCTTC. It translates to CASSPTPGLARNEQFF.